This T cell receptor beta chain was sequenced during a study of shared clonotypes between healthy human individuals. Per the study methods: ImmunoSEQ sequences covered only the junction and lacked quality scores; filtering therefore differed. The assay was immunoSEQ multiplex PCR, and TCRdb's table has in-frame clones only and misses some. V, J and clone size are taken as reported in that table, and D and trimming were inferred from the DNA itself. The sample shows about 730,000 clones, roughly 72% of them seen only once. General study results and limits: The rarefaction results pointed to incomplete sorted-subset sequencing despite large depth. An expected dependence of interdonor clonotype sharing on sequencing depth was noted.

About this clone: Its target is not known.

With 8 bases removed from V and 7 bases from J, the gap between germline ends came to 12 bases. Germline CDR1 is LNHDA and CDR2 is SQIVND (reference sequence). The CDR3 has 11 amino acids. The sample was memory CD4+ T cells sorted from blood. Subset reported: CD45RA-negative fraction. This chain uses TRBV19 with TRBJ2-7, with D maybe TRBD2 (5 bases). The sequence derives from a woman aged 30 to 39 in good health. The CDR3 nucleotides read TGTGCCAGTCGAGGTCCGGGAGAGCAGTACTTC. Translation gives CASRGPGEQYF.